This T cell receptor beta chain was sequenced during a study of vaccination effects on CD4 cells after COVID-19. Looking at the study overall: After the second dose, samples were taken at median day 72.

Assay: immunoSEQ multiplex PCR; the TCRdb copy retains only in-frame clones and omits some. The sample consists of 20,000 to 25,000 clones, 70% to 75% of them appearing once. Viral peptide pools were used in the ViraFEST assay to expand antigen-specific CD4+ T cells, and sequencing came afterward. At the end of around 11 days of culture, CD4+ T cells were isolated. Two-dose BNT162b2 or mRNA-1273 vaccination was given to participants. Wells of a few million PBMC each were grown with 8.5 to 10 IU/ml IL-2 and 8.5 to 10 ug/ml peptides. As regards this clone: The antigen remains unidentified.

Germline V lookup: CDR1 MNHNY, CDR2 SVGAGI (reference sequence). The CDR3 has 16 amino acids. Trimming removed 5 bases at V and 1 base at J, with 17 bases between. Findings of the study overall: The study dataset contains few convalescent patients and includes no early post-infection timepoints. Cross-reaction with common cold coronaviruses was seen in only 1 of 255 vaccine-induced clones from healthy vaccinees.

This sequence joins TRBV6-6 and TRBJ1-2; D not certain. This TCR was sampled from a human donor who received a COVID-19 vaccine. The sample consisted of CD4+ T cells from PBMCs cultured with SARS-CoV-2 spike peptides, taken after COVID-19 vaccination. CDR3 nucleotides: TGTGCCAGCAGTAGTAATTCAGGAGGGCATAACTATGGCTACACCTTC. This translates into CASSSNSGGHNYGYTF.